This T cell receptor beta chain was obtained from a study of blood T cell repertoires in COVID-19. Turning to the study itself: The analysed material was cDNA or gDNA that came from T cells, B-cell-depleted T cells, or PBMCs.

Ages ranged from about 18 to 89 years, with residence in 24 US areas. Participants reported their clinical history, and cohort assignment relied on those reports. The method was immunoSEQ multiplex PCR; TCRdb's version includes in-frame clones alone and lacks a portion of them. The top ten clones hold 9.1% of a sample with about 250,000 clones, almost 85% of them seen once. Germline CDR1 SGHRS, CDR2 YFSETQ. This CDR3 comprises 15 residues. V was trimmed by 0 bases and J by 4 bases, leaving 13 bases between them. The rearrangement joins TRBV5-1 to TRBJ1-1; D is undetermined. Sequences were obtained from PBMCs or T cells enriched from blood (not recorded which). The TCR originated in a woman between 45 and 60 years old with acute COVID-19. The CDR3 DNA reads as TGCGCCAGCAGCTTGGGGACGGGGAAGGCCACTGAAGCTTTCTTT. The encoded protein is CASSLGTGKATEAFF.